Below, 17 T cell receptor beta chains from the same sample are listed, as sequenced in a study of T cell repertoires in cytomegalovirus infection. TCRdb re-derived calls from the reads in MiXCR, one entry per CDR3 protein. The sample consists of fewer than 1,000,000 distinct CDR3 sequences, approximately 31% of them appearing once. Antigens for these TCRs are unknown. The input for sequencing was cultured CD8+ T cells from PBMCs, taken from culture after CMV antigen stimulation. The receptors originated from a human donor in good health (CMV status not recorded). Some clones in this sample may be carry-over from other donors' samples.

The genes are TRBV19 and TRBJ2-7, with a possible D match to TRBD2 (5 bases). The CDR3 is 14 amino acids. V shed 3 bases and J shed 1 base, with 10 bases lying between them. Per germline, CDR1 LNHDA and CDR2 SQIVND (reference sequence). The CDR3 DNA is TGTGCCAGTAGTATTGGAGAGGGTTCCTACGAGCAGTACTTC. Amino acid sequence: CASSIGEGSYEQYF.

Concerning this clonotype itself: A clone one base away is much larger, so this may be a read error. V is TRBV6-5 and J is TRBJ2-3; 12 bases are shared with TRBD2. Germline lookup yields CDR1 MNHEY and CDR2 SVGAGI. V lost 5 bases to trimming and J lost 4 bases; unmatched junction nucleotides: 4. CDR3 length: 15 amino acids. The CDR3 loop is CASSATSGGPDTQYF. The CDR3 nucleotides read TGTGCCAGCAGTGCGACTAGCGGGGGACCAGATACGCAGTATTTT.

The chain links TRBV28 to TRBJ2-5, with 8 positions matching TRBD1. V shed 5 bases, J shed 5 bases, and the junction held 7 bases outside the gene matches. CDR3 size: 14 residues. Germline CDR1 and CDR2: MDHEN and SYDVKM. The DNA of the CDR3 is TGTGCCAGCAGTCGCTCAGGGGGCCGGGAGACCCAGTACTTC. Translation gives CASSRSGGRETQYF. The full variable domain, in which reference TRBV28 and TRBJ2-5 provide the parts outside the CDR3, is DVKVTQSSRYLVKRTGEKVFLECVQDMDHENMFWYRQDPGLGLRLIYFSYDVKMKEKGDIPEGYSVSREKKERFSLILESASTNQTSMYLCASSRSGGRETQYFGPGTRLLVL.

This clonotype has just a few counts. The CDR3: CSVNTVGEAFF. In nucleotides, the CDR3 is TGCAGCGTCAACACCGTTGGTGAAGCTTTCTTT. This rearrangement joins TRBV29-1 to TRBJ1-1, with no clear D. The length of the CDR3 is 11 residues. CDR1 is SQVTM, CDR2 ANQGSEA, per germline. The V end lost 6 bases, the J end lost 7 bases, and 12 bases lay between the germline ends.

This chain uses TRBV18 with TRBJ1-2; the match to TRBD1 covers 9 bases. V was clipped by 2 bases and J by 5 bases; unmatched bases: 6. The CDR3 has 15 amino acids. Looked up from germline, CDR1 is KGHSH and CDR2 is LQKENI. In nucleotides, the CDR3 is TGTGCCAGCTCACCATCGGGACAGGGTTTTTATGGCTACACCTTC. Residues: CASSPSGQGFYGYTF. Full variable domain (remainder filled in from reference TRBV18 and TRBJ1-2): NAGVMQNPRHLVRRRGQEARLRCSPMKGHSHVYWYRQLPEEGLKFMVYLQKENIIDESGMPKERFSAEFPKEGPSILRIQQVVRGDSAAYFCASSPSGQGFYGYTFGSGTRLTVV.

V is TRBV27 and J is TRBJ2-1; 7 nucleotides agree with TRBD1. This CDR3 region has 14 residues. CDR1 and CDR2 from the germline V gene are MNHEY and SMNVEV (reference sequence). V lost 1 base to trimming and J lost 4 bases; unmatched junction nucleotides: 1. The DNA of the CDR3 is TGTGCCAGCAGTTTATGGGGACAGTACAATGAGCAGTTCTTC. Translation gives CASSLWGQYNEQFF.

This clonotype showed up many times. The J gene is TRBJ1-2, the V gene TRBV10-3, with D unresolved. The CDR3 contains 16 residues. Trimming cost V 0 bases and J 6 bases, with 17 bases left between them. Germline assignment: CDR1 ENHRY and CDR2 SYGVKD. The CDR3 sequence: CAISESITGIDDGYTF. CDR3 DNA sequence: TGTGCCATCAGTGAGTCAATCACCGGGATCGACGATGGCTACACCTTC.

This clonotype was seen once. This may stem from a read error, because a much larger clone lies one nucleotide away. The chain links TRBV7-9 to TRBJ2-7, with TRBD1 identical over 7 bases. CDR1 is SEHNR and CDR2 is FQNEAQ in the germline V gene (reference sequence). The CDR3 sequence is 16 residues long. The CDR3 coding sequence is TGTGCCAGCAGCGCCCACCGGGACAGCCACTCCTACGAGCGGTACTTC. Its protein is CASSAHRDSHSYERYF.

The chain carries TRBV7-6 and TRBJ1-2; unclear D gene. The CDR3 extends over 13 amino acids. In germline, CDR1 is SGHVS, CDR2 FNYEAQ. The V end lost 5 bases, the J end lost 4 bases, and 11 bases lay between the germline ends. DNA of the CDR3: TGTGCCAGCAGCCGCGAGGAAATCTATGGCTACACCTTC. It specifies CASSREEIYGYTF. Using reference TRBV7-6 and TRBJ1-2 for the parts outside the CDR3, the full variable domain is GAGVSQSPRYKVTKRGQDVALRCDPISGHVSLYWYRQALGQGPEFLTYFNYEAQQDKSGLPNDRFSAERPEGSISTLTIQRTEQRDSAMYRCASSREEIYGYTFGSGTRLTVV.

In this sample, this clonotype turned up a few times. The rearrangement joins TRBV29-1 to TRBJ2-7; no clear D gene. This CDR3 has 12 amino acids. Trimming shortened V by 4 bases and J by 1 base, and 8 bases separated the two germline ends. CDR1 is SQVTM, CDR2 ANQGSEA, per germline. As DNA, the CDR3 is TGCAGCGTTGTATCGGGTTCCTACGAGCAGTACGTC. Residues: CSVVSGSYEQYV.

This chain links TRBV27 with TRBJ1-1; D is ambiguous. Germline CDR1 is MNHEY and CDR2 is SMNVEV (reference sequence). V was trimmed by 2 bases and J by 5 bases, leaving 12 bases between them. The CDR3 contains 14 residues. CDR3 bases: TGTGCCAGCAGTTTAGGGTTCCGGCCAACTGAAGCTTTCTTT. This translates into CASSLGFRPTEAFF.

V is TRBV27 and J is TRBJ2-2, with D tentatively TRBD1 (5 bases). Germline CDR1 is MNHEY and CDR2 is SMNVEV (reference sequence). The V gene lost 7 bases and the J gene lost 4 bases, with 25 bases spanning the gap. This CDR3 spans 18 amino acids. The CDR3 DNA reads TGTGCCAGCAATTCAACGATACGATCGGCAGGGTTCACCGGGGAGCTGTTTTTT. Its translation: CASNSTIRSAGFTGELFF.

This clonotype has just one count. The gene calls are TRBV6-2 or TRBV6-3 and TRBJ2-7; 7 bases map to TRBD1. CDR3 length equals 14 residues. CDR1 and CDR2 (germline): MNHEY, SVGEGT. V lost 2 bases, J lost 2 bases, and 3 bases stayed unmatched. CDR3 region: CASSYRDRPYEQYV. CDR3 DNA: TGTGCCAGCAGTTACCGGGACAGACCCTACGAGCAGTACGTC.

As to this clonotype: With a much larger clone just one base away, this may be a read error. The chain recombines TRBV7-8 with TRBJ2-7; 8 bases map to TRBD1. The CDR3 loop spans 13 amino acids. V lost 5 bases and J lost 7; bases outside the gene matches: 7. The germline V gene has CDR1 SGHVS and CDR2 FQNEAQ. CDR3 protein: CASSKDRAREQYF. CDR3 nucleotide sequence: TGTGCCAGCAGCAAGGACAGGGCTCGGGAGCAGTACTTC.

This chain uses TRBV7-6 with TRBJ1-1; tentatively, D is TRBD1 (6 bases). This CDR3 has 12 amino acids. Trimming pared 5 bases from V and 10 bases from J, leaving 14 bases between. CDR1 is SGHVS, CDR2 FNYEAQ, per germline. This CDR3 reads CASSTNRERAFF. DNA of the CDR3: TGTGCCAGCAGCACTAACAGGGAGAGAGCTTTCTTT.

CDR3 protein: CASRLRSVRSNQPQHF. The CDR3 DNA reads as TGTGCCAGCAGACTCCGGTCAGTGAGGAGCAATCAGCCCCAGCATTTT. The chain joins TRBV2 to TRBJ1-5; D unresolved. The V and J ends lost 6 bases and 1 base respectively, with 16 bases between them. Per germline, CDR1 SNHLY and CDR2 FYNNEI. The CDR3 is made up of 16 amino acids.

This clonotype was picked up one time. This chain joins TRBV20-1 and TRBJ1-5, with TRBD1 as a possible D gene (5 bases). CDR1 is DFQATT, CDR2 SNEGSKA, per germline (reference sequence). Trimming shortened V by 0 bases and J by 4 bases, and 16 bases separated the two germline ends. This CDR3 is built from 16 residues. CDR3 loop: CSARDLMGGANQPQHF. CDR3 nucleotides: TGCAGTGCTAGAGATTTAATGGGGGGTGCTAATCAGCCCCAGCATTTT.